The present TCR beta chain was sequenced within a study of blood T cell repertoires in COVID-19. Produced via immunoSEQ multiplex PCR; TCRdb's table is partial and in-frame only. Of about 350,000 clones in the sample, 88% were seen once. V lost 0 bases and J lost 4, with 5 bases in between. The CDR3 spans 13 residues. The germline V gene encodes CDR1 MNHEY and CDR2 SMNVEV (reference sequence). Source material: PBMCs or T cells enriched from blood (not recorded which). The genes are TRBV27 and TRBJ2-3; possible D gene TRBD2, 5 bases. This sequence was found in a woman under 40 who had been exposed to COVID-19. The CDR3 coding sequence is TGTGCCAGCAGTTTATCGGAGGCAGATACGCAGTATTTT. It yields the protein CASSLSEADTQYF.